This T cell receptor beta chain was profiled in a study of immune evolution from preneoplasia to lung adenocarcinoma. This table comes from immunoSEQ multiplex PCR, and its TCRdb copy is limited to in-frame clones, with some not included. The sample yields 7,000 to 9,000 clones, 79% seen once. The study's findings and limits: KRAS-mutant nodules had the highest T cell clonality.

Note on this clone: The antigen is not known.

The origin of this receptor is a person in their 40s with lung adenocarcinoma. The sequencing sample was made of FFPE invasive lung adenocarcinoma tissue.

The CDR3 coding sequence is TGTGCCAGCAGTTACCGCCAACAGGGAATGGAGACCCAGTACTTC. Encoded protein: CASSYRQQGMETQYF. This chain uses TRBV6-5 with TRBJ2-5; D perhaps matches TRBD1 (6 bases). Germline lookup yields CDR1 MNHEY and CDR2 SVGAGI. V was shortened by 2 bases and J by 5 bases, with 15 bases between the two germline ends. This CDR3 is 15 amino acids long.